What follows are 14 T cell receptor beta chains derived from one specimen sequenced in a study of blood T cells in healthy people across ages. Next came a second PCR, run for about 7 to 12 cycles, which used a sample-barcoded 5' primer along with a J-beta primer mix. TCRdb itself ran the 5' RACE reads through MiXCR, one entry per CDR3 protein. The data hold 1.4 million to 1.5 million distinct CDR3 sequences, with around two fifths observed a single time. Sequenced material: blood. The origin of the receptors is a woman aged 18-29 years in good health.

This chain connects TRBV7-3 to TRBJ2-1; 12 bases fit TRBD2. The tail of the sequence fits TRBJ2-7 better, so the J call may be wrong. Germline CDR1 is SGHTA and CDR2 is FQGTGA. The CDR3 loop spans 15 amino acids. The CDR3 sequence: CASSPSGGDYNEQYF. The CDR3 nucleotides read TGTGCCAGCAGCCCTAGCGGGGGGGACTACAATGAGCAGTACTTC.

This clonotype appeared a few times. This chain links TRBV20-1 with TRBJ2-1; the match to TRBD2 covers 10 bases. The CDR3 is 14 residues long. The germline V gene has CDR1 DFQATT and CDR2 SNEGSKA (reference sequence). V gave up 3 bases and J gave up 10 bases; unmatched junction bases: 9. The CDR3 region has the DNA TGCAGTGCTAGCCCCAGCGGGGGGGCGGGGGAGCAGTTCTTC. It is translated as CSASPSGGAGEQFF.

The rearrangement links TRBV6-6 to TRBJ1-1; 10 nucleotides agree with TRBD1. The CDR3 is 14 residues long. Germline loops: CDR1 MNHNY, CDR2 SVGAGI (reference sequence). Trimming cost V 2 bases and J 8 bases; bases outside gene matches: 5. The chain's CDR3 is CASSYLDRGTEAFF. The DNA for the CDR3 is TGTGCCAGCAGTTACCTGGACAGGGGGACCGAAGCTTTCTTT.

This clonotype was counted a few times. The gene calls are TRBV3-1 and TRBJ2-7; tentatively, D is TRBD1 or TRBD2 (5 bases each). Deletions cut 0 bases from V and 1 base from J, with 10 bases between. The length of the CDR3 is 15 residues. Germline CDR1 is LGHDT and CDR2 is YNNKEL (reference sequence). The CDR3 bases are TGTGCCAGCAGCCAAGATGCGAGGGGATCCTACGAGCAGTACTTC. Translating gives CASSQDARGSYEQYF.

V gene TRBV20-1 combines with J gene TRBJ2-1; 7 nucleotides align to TRBD2. V was pared by 5 bases and J by 2 bases, with 9 bases of the junction left unmatched. The length of the CDR3 is 15 residues. Germline CDR1 is DFQATT and CDR2 is SNEGSKA (reference sequence). In nucleotides, the CDR3 is TGCAGTGCTGCTACACCGGGAGGCCCCTACAATGAGCAGTTCTTC. Translating gives CSAATPGGPYNEQFF.

Of note for this clonotype: One end of the junction does not line up with germline, which may come from a read error. The V call is TRBV19, the J call TRBJ2-3, with D perhaps TRBD2 (9 bases). In germline, CDR1 is LNHDA, CDR2 SQIVND (reference sequence). The CDR3 loop spans 15 amino acids. The CDR3 sequence: CASSIVAGGTGTQYF. The CDR3 region has the DNA TGTGCCAGTAGTATTGTGGCGGGAGGGACAGGTACGCAGTATTTT.

The chain employs TRBV6-1 and TRBJ1-1, with D tentatively TRBD1 (5 bases). The V gene lost 2 bases and the J gene lost 8 bases, with 12 bases spanning the gap. This CDR3 has 13 residues. CDR1 and CDR2 from the germline V gene are MNHNS and SASEGT. The CDR3 region has the DNA TGTGCCAGCAGTGAATTAAGAGACAGCGAAGCTTTCTTT. Protein sequence: CASSELRDSEAFF.

The V and J genes are TRBV6-1 and TRBJ2-1; the match to TRBD2 covers 12 bases. CDR3 length: 17 amino acids. J was trimmed by 0 bases and V by 6 bases; bases with no gene match: 6. CDR1 and CDR2 (germline): MNHNS, SASEGT. Here the CDR3 DNA reads TGTGCCAGCAGCGGGCTAGCGGGGGGGCTCTCCTACAATGAGCAGTTCTTC. It codes for CASSGLAGGLSYNEQFF.

This clonotype has more than one count but fewer than ten. The rearrangement joins TRBV15 to TRBJ1-2; D may be TRBD1 (6 bases). Germline values: CDR1 LNHNV, CDR2 YYDKDF (reference sequence). This CDR3 is built from 13 residues. V dropped 0 bases and J dropped 4 bases, with 6 bases sitting between them. The CDR3 DNA reads as TGTGCCACCAGCAGAGAACAGGGCTATGGCTACACCTTC. Translation: CATSREQGYGYTF.

This clonotype was found once. The V gene is TRBV28, the J gene TRBJ1-5; no clear D gene. V was pared by 7 bases and J by 0 bases, with 25 bases between. Per germline, CDR1 MDHEN and CDR2 SYDVKM. This CDR3 region has 19 residues. CDR3 in amino acids: CASTLAERTSLYSNQPQHF. The CDR3 DNA reads TGTGCCAGCACCCTGGCCGAGAGAACCAGCCTTTATAGCAATCAGCCCCAGCATTTT.

This clonotype was recorded only once. The V and J genes are TRBV11-1 and TRBJ2-3; 13 nucleotides align to TRBD2. This CDR3 is 17 amino acids long. Germline V lookup: CDR1 SGHAT, CDR2 FQDESV (reference sequence). Unmatched junction bases numbered 10, after V lost 5 bases and J lost 5 bases. Here the CDR3 DNA reads TGTGCCAGCAGCAGCGGACTAGCGGGAGTGGGGCAAGATACGCAGTATTTT. This codes for CASSSGLAGVGQDTQYF.

The chain couples TRBV20-1 to TRBJ2-4, with a tentative D call TRBD2 (5 bases). Germline CDR1 reads DFQATT; CDR2 reads SNEGSKA (reference sequence). The ends were cut back, 7 bases at V and 0 bases at J, with 10 bases in the middle. This CDR3 has 13 residues. The CDR3 sequence: CSVASLAKNIQYF. The CDR3 DNA is TGCAGTGTAGCGAGCCTAGCCAAAAACATTCAGTACTTC.

This chain links TRBV20-1 with TRBJ1-5, with 9 bases matching TRBD1. V lost 2 bases and J lost 7; bases outside the gene matches: 15. CDR3 size: 17 residues. Germline assignment: CDR1 DFQATT and CDR2 SNEGSKA (reference sequence). The CDR3 nucleotides read TGCAGTGCTAGAATCACAGGGGGCCGGGGTAAGCGACAGCCCCAGCATTTT. Protein product: CSARITGGRGKRQPQHF.

This clonotype occurred a few times. This sequence joins TRBV29-1 and TRBJ2-5, with unresolved D. V lost 4 bases and J 11 bases, leaving 20 bases between the germline ends. This CDR3 region has 13 residues. CDR1 and CDR2 from the germline V gene are SQVTM and ANQGSEA. CDR3 DNA: TGCAGCGTTGGGGCGCCCAGCCGCAATGAGCAGTACTTC. Translation: CSVGAPSRNEQYF.